The 32 T cell receptor beta chains below were found in one sample sequenced in a study of radiotherapy plus CTLA-4 blockade in lung cancer. Profiled with immunoSEQ multiplex PCR; TCRdb holds only in-frame clones, not every one. The sample lists roughly 25,000 clones; roughly 73% were seen once. The source material was peripheral blood, sampled from a patient treated with radiotherapy plus ipilimumab. These TCRs come from a human donor with non-small cell lung cancer who had stable disease on radiotherapy plus ipilimumab.

A note on this clone: The same CDR3 also results from other DNA sequences found in this sample. This chain links TRBV6-1 with TRBJ1-5, with a possible D match to TRBD1 (5 bases). Germline V gene data show CDR1 as MNHNS and CDR2 as SASEGT. The V end was cut by 0 bases, the J end by 0 bases, with 6 bases between. The CDR3 extends over 15 amino acids. The CDR3 protein is CASSEARGSNQPQHF. CDR3 nucleotides: TGTGCCAGCAGTGAAGCGAGGGGTAGCAATCAGCCCCAGCATTTT.

This clone appeared a few times. The rearrangement uses TRBV19 and TRBJ1-2, with 7 bases aligning to TRBD1. CDR1 is LNHDA and CDR2 is SQIVND in the germline V gene (reference sequence). Germline trimming cut 7 bases from V and 6 bases from J; bases unmatched to any gene: 8. The CDR3 sequence is 13 residues long. CDR3: CASTLDRVDGYTF. CDR3 in DNA: TGTGCCAGTACCCTTGACAGGGTGGATGGCTACACCTTC.

The gene calls are TRBV7-9 and TRBJ1-2; a weak D match, TRBD1 (5 bases). The length of the CDR3 is 15 residues. V shed 6 bases and J shed 2 bases, with 16 bases lying between them. Germline V gives CDR1 SEHNR, CDR2 FQNEAQ (reference sequence). This CDR3 reads CASSSLQGGNYGYTF. CDR3 bases: TGTGCCAGCAGTTCACTCCAGGGTGGCAACTATGGCTACACCTTC.

J is TRBJ2-1 and V is TRBV20-1; D gene uncertain. Germline-derived CDR1 and CDR2 are DFQATT and SNEGSKA (reference sequence). V gave up 5 bases and J gave up 6 bases, with 8 bases separating them. The CDR3 is 11 residues long. CDR3 bases: TGCAGTGCTTTTGGCGTCAATGAGCAGTTCTTC. It specifies CSAFGVNEQFF.

The chain's CDR3 is CASSKVRTSGRPDEQFF. The CDR3 DNA sequence: TGTGCCAGCAGCAAAGTCCGGACTAGCGGGCGTCCGGATGAGCAGTTCTTC. The chain recombines TRBV21-1 with TRBJ2-1; the table's D call, TRBD2, was not checked against the DNA. TRBV21-1 is a pseudogene locus. The length of the CDR3 is 17 residues.

The chain joins TRBV7-8 to TRBJ1-3; TRBD1 aligns across 10 bases. This CDR3 comprises 20 residues. J gave up 0 bases and V 5 bases, and 16 bases lay outside the gene matches. Germline-derived CDR1 and CDR2 are SGHVS and FQNEAQ. The CDR3 DNA sequence: TGTGCCAGCAGCCTAAAGGTTGACAGGGGGCATCTACCCTCTGGAAACACCATATATTTT. This translates into CASSLKVDRGHLPSGNTIYF.

The chain employs TRBV7-6 and TRBJ1-2; tentatively, D is TRBD1 (5 bases). The CDR3 spans 15 residues. CDR1 SGHVS and CDR2 FNYEAQ come from the germline V gene. The ends were cut back, 5 bases at V and 8 bases at J, with 21 bases in the middle. DNA of the CDR3: TGTGCCAGCAGCGCAGGGTCGGGCAGGGATCACGGCTACACCTTC. Translating gives CASSAGSGRDHGYTF.

The V and J genes are TRBV29-1 and TRBJ2-5; 7 bases fit TRBD2. The CDR3 spans 14 residues. With V trimmed by 3 bases and J by 1 base, 5 bases remained unmatched. Germline V gene lookup returns CDR1 SQVTM and CDR2 ANQGSEA. CDR3 sequence: CSVDGTTPQETQYF. The CDR3, as DNA: TGCAGCGTTGACGGGACTACCCCCCAAGAGACCCAGTACTTC.

Concerning this clone itself: Mismatch with germline at one junction end may stem from a read error. This chain joins TRBV7-7 and TRBJ2-7; TRBD2 matches at 8 bases. Germline assignment: CDR1 SSHAT and CDR2 FNYEAQ (reference sequence). The CDR3 spans 14 residues. In DNA form, the CDR3 reads TGTGCTAGCAGCCCGGGACTAGGGGATTACGAGCAGTACTTC. Protein: CASSPGLGDYEQYF.

The chain has TRBV19 and TRBJ2-1, with 13 bases that match TRBD2. This CDR3 contains 17 residues. The V gene's germline CDR1 is LNHDA and CDR2 SQIVND (reference sequence). The trim removed 3 bases at V and 7 bases at J, leaving 9 bases unmatched. CDR3 sequence: CASSMQLRTSGSNEQFF. CDR3 coding DNA: TGTGCCAGTAGTATGCAGCTGCGGACTAGCGGGAGTAATGAGCAGTTCTTC. The full variable domain, in which reference TRBV19 and TRBJ2-1 provide the parts outside the CDR3, is DGGITQSPKYLFRKEGQNVTLSCEQNLNHDAMYWYRQDPGQGLRLIYYSQIVNDFQKGDIAEGYSVSREKKESFPLTVTSAQKNPTAFYLCASSMQLRTSGSNEQFFGPGTRLTVL.

The CDR3 region is CASSQVLRVGEQYF. The DNA for the CDR3 is TGTGCCAGCAGCCAAGTTCTCAGGGTGGGCGAGCAGTACTTC. The genes are TRBV14 and TRBJ2-7; tentatively, D is TRBD1 (5 bases). The CDR3 is 14 residues long. Trimming took off 1 base at V and 6 bases at J, with 13 bases between the two ends. CDR1 is SGHDN, CDR2 FVKESK, per germline.

The gene calls are TRBV7-2 and TRBJ2-1; 7 nucleotides match TRBD2. The trim removed 3 bases at V and 0 bases at J, leaving 2 bases unmatched. This CDR3 has 15 amino acids. Per the germline V gene, CDR1 is SGHTA and CDR2 is FQGNSA. The CDR3 here is CASSLSGASYNEQFF. Written as DNA, the CDR3 is TGTGCCAGCAGCTTGAGCGGGGCCTCCTACAATGAGCAGTTCTTC.

V is TRBV28 and J is TRBJ2-5; tentatively, D is TRBD1 (6 bases). V gave up 8 bases and J gave up 4 bases, with 23 bases separating them. The CDR3 totals 16 residues. Per the germline V gene, CDR1 is MDHEN and CDR2 is SYDVKM. CDR3 DNA: TGTGCCAGCTGGGATTTTAGCATGACAGGTGGAGAGACCCAGTACTTC. Its protein is CASWDFSMTGGETQYF.

This clone was observed a single time. The V gene is TRBV25-1, the J gene TRBJ1-2, with 11 bases lining up with TRBD1. The CDR3 is 15 amino acids. Germline loops: CDR1 MGHDK, CDR2 SYGVNS. After removal of 3 bases from V and 8 bases from J, the junction contained 8 bases not matched to a gene. The CDR3 loop is CASSEAMGQGVGYTF. CDR3 nucleotides: TGTGCCAGCAGTGAGGCCATGGGACAGGGGGTAGGCTACACCTTC.

This chain links TRBV5-4 with TRBJ2-2, with D perhaps TRBD2 (5 bases). This CDR3 is built from 14 residues. V lost 7 bases and J 1 base, leaving 11 bases between the germline ends. Per the germline V gene, CDR1 is SGHNT and CDR2 is YYREEE (reference sequence). CDR3 loop: CASRARGNTGELFF. As DNA, the CDR3 is TGTGCCAGCCGGGCCCGGGGGAACACCGGGGAGCTGTTTTTT. The full variable domain, rest sourced from reference TRBV5-4 and TRBJ2-2, is ETGVTQSPTHLIKTRGQQVTLRCSSQSGHNTVSWYQQALGQGPQFIFQYYREEENGRGNFPPRFSGLQFPNYSSELNVNALELDDSALYLCASRARGNTGELFFGEGSRLTVL.

This rearrangement joins TRBV21-1 to TRBJ1-1. TRBV21-1 is a pseudogene segment. The CDR3 sequence is 12 residues long. This CDR3 reads CASSLQHLEAFF. The CDR3 DNA sequence: TGTGCCAGCAGCCTACAACACCTTGAAGCTTTCTTT.

V gene TRBV28 combines with J gene TRBJ1-2; D is undetermined. V shed 7 bases and J shed 5 bases, with 14 bases lying between them. The V gene's germline CDR1 is MDHEN and CDR2 SYDVKM. This CDR3 contains 13 residues. The CDR3 DNA reads as TGTGCCAGCACAACAGCCAACGTATATGGCTACACCTTC. Translation: CASTTANVYGYTF.

This chain connects TRBV7-9 to TRBJ2-3, with 7 bases that match TRBD1. The junction had 12 bases not matched to a gene; V was cut back by 5 bases and J by 4 bases. This CDR3 region has 16 residues. Germline CDR1 and CDR2: SEHNR and FQNEAQ (reference sequence). For the CDR3, the DNA is TGTGCCAGCAGCCTGGGAGCCTCGCAGGGGGCAGATACGCAGTATTTT. This codes for CASSLGASQGADTQYF.

V usage is TRBV5-6 and J usage is TRBJ1-2, with 7 nucleotides matching TRBD1. CDR1 and CDR2 (germline): SGHDT, YYEEEE. The CDR3 length is 16 residues. Trimming cost V 4 bases and J 5 bases; bases outside gene matches: 14. CDR3 in amino acids: CASSPLSRDRDYGYTF. CDR3 in DNA: TGTGCCAGCAGCCCCCTGTCGCGTGACAGGGATTATGGCTACACCTTC.

The V gene is TRBV7-3, the J gene TRBJ2-5; 10 bases map to TRBD2. This CDR3 spans 15 amino acids. After removal of 5 bases from V and 3 bases from J, the junction contained 6 bases not matched to a gene. The germline gives CDR1 SGHTA, CDR2 FQGTGA. This chain's CDR3 is CASSASGLAEETQYF. DNA for the CDR3: TGTGCCAGCAGCGCCTCCGGACTAGCGGAAGAGACCCAGTACTTC. The full variable domain, its missing parts supplied by reference TRBV7-3 and TRBJ2-5, is GAGVSQTPSNKVTEKGKYVELRCDPISGHTALYWYRQSLGQGPEFLIYFQGTGAADDSGLPNDRFFAVRPEGSVSTLKIQRTERGDSAVYLCASSASGLAEETQYFGPGTRLLVL.

The rearrangement uses TRBV27 and TRBJ2-7; no firm D call. This CDR3 contains 15 residues. Germline V gene data show CDR1 as MNHEY and CDR2 as SMNVEV (reference sequence). The V and J ends lost 7 bases and 1 base respectively, with 17 bases between them. The CDR3 is CASTPSRVLSYEQYF. Written as DNA, the CDR3 is TGTGCCAGCACCCCGAGCCGAGTTCTGTCCTACGAGCAGTACTTC.

The genes are TRBV28 and TRBJ1-5; a possible D gene is TRBD1 (6 bases). Germline CDR1 reads MDHEN; CDR2 reads SYDVKM. V lost 4 bases, J lost 1 base, and 14 bases lay in between. The CDR3 runs to 16 residues. In DNA form, the CDR3 reads TGTGCCAGCAGTTCCGGACAGCTAGGGAGCAATCAGCCCCAGCATTTT. Its protein product is CASSSGQLGSNQPQHF. The entire variable domain, with the rest obtained from reference TRBV28 and TRBJ1-5, is as follows: DVKVTQSSRYLVKRTGEKVFLECVQDMDHENMFWYRQDPGLGLRLIYFSYDVKMKEKGDIPEGYSVSREKKERFSLILESASTNQTSMYLCASSSGQLGSNQPQHFGDGTRLSIL.

The chain carries TRBV28 and TRBJ1-2; TRBD1 matches at 8 bases. The germline gives CDR1 MDHEN, CDR2 SYDVKM. This CDR3 comprises 16 residues. V was clipped by 6 bases and J by 4 bases; unmatched bases: 13. CDR3 in amino acids: CASSPGQAGRSYGYTF. CDR3 coding DNA: TGTGCCAGCAGCCCGGGACAGGCGGGGCGAAGCTATGGCTACACCTTC.

This clone has only a few counts. This chain joins TRBV6-1 and TRBJ1-5; D ambiguous. Germline lookup yields CDR1 MNHNS and CDR2 SASEGT. The CDR3 is 15 amino acids. The ends were cut back, 2 bases at V and 0 bases at J, with 8 bases in the middle. The CDR3 DNA sequence: TGTGCCAGCAGTGAACATGGGTATAGCAATCAGCCCCAGCATTTT. This gives the protein CASSEHGYSNQPQHF.

The genes are TRBV5-1 and TRBJ1-5; a weak D match, TRBD1 (6 bases). Germline-derived CDR1 and CDR2 are SGHRS and YFSETQ. Trimming removed 1 base from V and 6 bases from J, with 14 bases in between. CDR3 length equals 15 residues. Written as DNA, the CDR3 is TGCGCCAGCAGCTTGCGGCCAGGGGAGGGTCAGCCCCAGCATTTT. Translating it yields CASSLRPGEGQPQHF.

This sequence joins TRBV10-1 and TRBJ2-3; maybe TRBD1 (6 bases). The CDR3 runs 16 residues. The V and J ends lost 0 bases and 7 bases respectively, with 17 bases between them. CDR1 and CDR2 from the germline V gene are WNHNN and SYGVQD (reference sequence). CDR3 in DNA: TGCGCCAGCAGTGAGTCGCAAGGGCAGGGGACGAATACGCAGTATTTT. Protein sequence: CASSESQGQGTNTQYF.

The V call is TRBV2, the J call TRBJ2-5, with D perhaps given as TRBD1 or TRBD2 (5 bases each). Per germline, CDR1 SNHLY and CDR2 FYNNEI. V lost 7 bases and J lost 4, with 13 bases in between. This CDR3 has 13 amino acids. The CDR3 region is CASKGETVETQYF. CDR3 DNA sequence: TGTGCCAGCAAAGGGGAGACGGTAGAGACCCAGTACTTC.

The chain is built from TRBV27 and TRBJ2-7; D tentatively reads TRBD1 or TRBD2 (7 bases each). V was clipped by 2 bases and J by 2 bases, with 22 bases between them. This CDR3 is 18 amino acids long. Germline-derived CDR1 and CDR2 are MNHEY and SMNVEV (reference sequence). The CDR3 loop reads CASSLRSGGGDMTYEQYF. DNA of the CDR3: TGTGCCAGCAGTTTACGATCAGGGGGGGGCGATATGACCTACGAGCAGTACTTC.

The gene calls are TRBV5-6 and TRBJ1-3; no clear D. Trimming left V 3 bases short and J 2 bases short, with 0 bases between. Per the germline V gene, CDR1 is SGHDT and CDR2 is YYEEEE. The CDR3 covers 11 residues. CDR3 in DNA: TGTGCCAGCAGCTCTGGAAACACCATATATTTT. Translating it yields CASSSGNTIYF. The entire variable domain, with the rest obtained from reference TRBV5-6 and TRBJ1-3, is as follows: DAGVTQSPTHLIKTRGQQVTLRCSPKSGHDTVSWYQQALGQGPQFIFQYYEEEERQRGNFPDRFSGHQFPNYSSELNVNALLLGDSALYLCASSSGNTIYFGEGSWLTVV.

This rearrangement joins TRBV5-4 to TRBJ1-2; D perhaps matches TRBD1 (6 bases). CDR3 size: 14 residues. Trimming stripped 4 bases from V and 2 bases from J, with 12 bases between. Germline lookup yields CDR1 SGHNT and CDR2 YYREEE (reference sequence). CDR3 residues: CASSQNRANYGYTF. DNA of the CDR3: TGTGCCAGCAGCCAGAACAGGGCCAACTATGGCTACACCTTC.

The rearrangement uses TRBV4-2 and TRBJ2-3; D possibly uses TRBD1 or TRBD2 (5 bases each). Looked up from germline, CDR1 is LGHNA and CDR2 is YNFKEQ. V lost 0 bases and J lost 1, with 14 bases in between. This CDR3 is 17 amino acids long. CDR3 loop: CASSQEGEGRGTDTQYF. The CDR3 coding sequence is TGTGCCAGCAGCCAAGAAGGCGAGGGCAGGGGCACAGATACGCAGTATTTT.

This clone was counted once. The J gene is TRBJ2-2, the V gene TRBV5-4; 9 bases are shared with TRBD1. The trim removed 3 bases at V and 0 bases at J, leaving 3 bases unmatched. The germline CDR1 and CDR2 sequences are SGHNT and YYREEE (reference sequence). The CDR3 is 16 amino acids. The CDR3 DNA follows: TGTGCCAGCAGCTACGACAGGGGGTCGAACACCGGGGAGCTGTTTTTT. Its translation: CASSYDRGSNTGELFF.